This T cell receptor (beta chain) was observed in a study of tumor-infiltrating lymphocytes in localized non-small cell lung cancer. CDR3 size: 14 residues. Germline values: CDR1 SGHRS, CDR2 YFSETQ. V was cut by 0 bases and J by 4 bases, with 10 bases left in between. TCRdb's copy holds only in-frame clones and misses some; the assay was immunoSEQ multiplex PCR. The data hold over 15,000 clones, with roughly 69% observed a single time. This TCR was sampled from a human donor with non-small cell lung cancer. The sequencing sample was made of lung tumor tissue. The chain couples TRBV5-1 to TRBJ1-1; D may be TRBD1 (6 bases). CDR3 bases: TGCGCCAGCAGCTTGGGGGGGGCGAGCACTGAAGCTTTCTTT. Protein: CASSLGGASTEAFF.